This entry describes one T cell receptor (beta chain). Antigen: not known. TCRdb fed the 5' RACE reads into MiXCR, producing one record per CDR3 protein. Here the sample spans some 450,000 distinct CDR3 sequences, 20% being singletons. This entry is derived from a study of T-cell memory formation after mild COVID-19. Study observations and caveats: Shrinking CD4+ clones were chiefly CM and EM; CD8+ ones were chiefly EMRA. Prior to infection, memory already included some responding clones, suggesting cross-reactive memory joined.

With 2 bases clipped from V and 2 bases from J, the junction kept 3 bases outside the gene matches. Germline V gene lookup returns CDR1 MNHEY and CDR2 SVGEGT. The CDR3 length is 15 residues. Material: PBMCs or a T cell subset sorted from them (not recorded which). The chain employs TRBV6-2 or TRBV6-3 and TRBJ1-5, with 7 bases aligning to TRBD1. The origin of this receptor is an adult woman who had mild COVID-19 (a few samples of this study predate the infection). Cell type and time point are not known. CDR3 nucleotide sequence: TGTGCCAGCAGTTACCAGGGGGGTGGCAATCAGCCCCAGCATTTT. It codes for CASSYQGGGNQPQHF.